Below are 8 T cell receptor beta chains sequenced from a single sample in a study of naive and memory T cell subsets. Ligated cDNA underwent four rounds of PCR with nested alpha and beta constant region primers and SP2. TCRdb processed the 5' RACE reads anew with MiXCR; each CDR3 protein has one entry. The data contain 55,000 to 70,000 distinct CDR3 sequences, 7.2% of them singletons. TCR cDNA received a 3' ligated oligonucleotide that carried a UMI. These receptors came from a male donor in good health.

In its sample, this clonotype was seen a few times. V and J are TRBV7-6 and TRBJ1-5; TRBD1 aligns across 7 bases. CDR1 is SGHVS and CDR2 is FNYEAQ in the germline V gene. CDR3 length: 13 residues. V dropped 3 bases and J dropped 7; count of bases not matched to a gene: 3. The CDR3 bases are TGTGCCAGCAGCTTGGGACAGAACCAGCCCCAGCATTTT. Translating gives CASSLGQNQPQHF.

This clonotype was counted a few times. V usage is TRBV14 and J usage is TRBJ1-2; no clear D gene. Germline V lookup: CDR1 SGHDN, CDR2 FVKESK. CDR3 length: 13 residues. The germline V and J ends were trimmed by 4 bases and 8 bases, with 14 bases remaining between them. CDR3: CASSPWTGGGYTF. DNA of the CDR3: TGTGCCAGCAGCCCTTGGACCGGAGGCGGCTACACCTTC.

V is TRBV5-4 and J is TRBJ2-1; 8 positions agree with TRBD2. The germline V gene has CDR1 SGHNT and CDR2 YYREEE (reference sequence). This CDR3 contains 16 residues. Trimming at V came to 2 bases and at J to 9 bases, leaving 13 bases not matched to a gene. The CDR3 DNA is TGTGCCAGCAGCTTCGACACTAGCGGTAGAAACGGTGAGCAGTTCTTC. Protein product: CASSFDTSGRNGEQFF. The whole variable domain, remainder taken from reference TRBV5-4 and TRBJ2-1, is ETGVTQSPTHLIKTRGQQVTLRCSSQSGHNTVSWYQQALGQGPQFIFQYYREEENGRGNFPPRFSGLQFPNYSSELNVNALELDDSALYLCASSFDTSGRNGEQFFGPGTRLTVL.

This clonotype was picked up many times. The chain carries TRBV7-9 and TRBJ2-7; tentatively, D is TRBD2 (6 bases). This CDR3 comprises 15 residues. The V end lost 1 base, the J end lost 3 bases, and 13 bases lay between the germline ends. Looked up from germline, CDR1 is SEHNR and CDR2 is FQNEAQ (reference sequence). The CDR3 spells CASSLVSGGHYEQYF. The CDR3, as DNA: TGTGCCAGCAGCTTAGTTTCAGGAGGGCACTACGAGCAGTACTTC.

CDR3 in DNA: TGTGCCAGCAGTTACTCACCACTAGCGATGAACTACAATGAGCAGTTCTTC. Its translation is CASSYSPLAMNYNEQFF. The chain has TRBV6-6 and TRBJ2-1; 7 bases agree with TRBD2. Trimming removed 0 bases from V and 3 bases from J; junction bases left unmatched: 8. The CDR3 runs to 17 residues. CDR1 is MNHNY and CDR2 is SVGAGI in the germline V gene (reference sequence).

This clonotype occurred many times. This rearrangement joins TRBV18 to TRBJ2-6; D ambiguous. CDR3 size: 17 residues. The V end lost 6 bases, the J end lost 0 bases, and 15 bases lay between the germline ends. Germline assignment: CDR1 KGHSH and CDR2 LQKENI. The CDR3 loop is CASSPTFESSGANVLTF. The CDR3 bases are TGTGCCAGCTCGCCAACCTTTGAGAGCTCTGGGGCCAACGTCCTGACTTTC.

In this sample, this clonotype turned up a few times. The chain recombines TRBV19 with TRBJ2-5; D may be TRBD2 (6 bases). The CDR3 loop spans 13 amino acids. Germline CDR1 is LNHDA and CDR2 is SQIVND (reference sequence). V dropped 5 bases and J dropped 3 bases, with 10 bases sitting between them. The CDR3 protein is CASSQGRKETQYF. Here the CDR3 DNA reads TGTGCCAGTAGTCAAGGGAGGAAAGAGACCCAGTACTTC. The full variable domain, rest sourced from reference TRBV19 and TRBJ2-5, is DGGITQSPKYLFRKEGQNVTLSCEQNLNHDAMYWYRQDPGQGLRLIYYSQIVNDFQKGDIAEGYSVSREKKESFPLTVTSAQKNPTAFYLCASSQGRKETQYFGPGTRLLVL.

The chain carries TRBV28 and TRBJ2-4; a weak D match, TRBD2 (5 bases). The CDR3 length is 10 residues. From germline, CDR1 is MDHEN and CDR2 SYDVKM. Deletions cut 8 bases from V and 14 bases from J, with 13 bases between. CDR3 DNA: TGTGCCAGCCGAGGAGGTTCGGAGTACTTC. This gives the protein CASRGGSEYF.